The 12 T cell receptor beta chains presented below share a single source sample, sequenced in a study of identical twins. TCRdb used MiXCR to reprocess the 5' RACE reads, holding one entry per CDR3 protein. This table has 400,000 or so distinct CDR3 sequences, roughly 9% appearing once. The sequenced sample consisted of naive T cells sorted from blood. All receptors come from a woman aged 50 to 60 in good health.

A few counts support this clonotype. The V gene is TRBV3-1, the J gene TRBJ2-1; 12 positions agree with TRBD2. Losses at the gene ends were 4 bases for V and 9 bases for J; bases not matched to a gene: 16. Germline V gene data show CDR1 as LGHDT and CDR2 as YNNKEL (reference sequence). The CDR3 spans 18 residues. The CDR3 region has the DNA TGTGCCAGCAGCCCTAGCCAAGGGACTAGCGGGTTCACGGGTGAGCAGTTCTTC. This encodes CASSPSQGTSGFTGEQFF.

This clonotype was detected many times. V usage is TRBV4-1 and J usage is TRBJ2-1; unclear D gene. Trimming cost V 0 bases and J 7 bases, with 7 bases left between them. This CDR3 is built from 13 residues. Germline values: CDR1 MGHRA, CDR2 YSYEKL. CDR3 sequence (DNA): TGCGCCAGCAGCCAAGATCCGTGGAATGAGCAGTTCTTC. The encoded protein is CASSQDPWNEQFF.

V is TRBV11-3 and J is TRBJ2-1; D is unclear. Germline CDR1 reads SGHNT; CDR2 reads YENEEA. CDR3 size: 14 residues. Between the trimmed V and J ends, which lost 4 bases and 2 bases, there was a span of 9 bases. DNA of the CDR3: TGTGCCAGCAGCTCACACTCCGCCTACAATGAGCAGTTCTTC. It encodes CASSSHSAYNEQFF.

This clonotype was counted between two and nine times. The V call is TRBV4-2, the J call TRBJ2-4, with 8 nucleotides matching TRBD2. The CDR3 runs 16 residues. V shed 3 bases and J 5 bases; nucleotides not matched to a gene: 9. Germline CDR1 reads LGHNA; CDR2 reads YNFKEQ. Written as DNA, the CDR3 is TGTGCCAGCAGCCAGGCTAGCGGGCTGGCCCAAAACATTCAGTACTTC. Translation: CASSQASGLAQNIQYF.

This clonotype was detected a few times. The chain has TRBV12-3 or TRBV12-4 and TRBJ1-2; D gene uncertain. V lost 7 bases, J lost 1 base, and 16 bases lay in between. The CDR3 consists of 15 residues. The CDR3 DNA reads as TGTGCCAGCACCCCCCCGGGGTCCTTTAACTATGGCTACACCTTC. It specifies CASTPPGSFNYGYTF.

This clonotype was seen a handful of times. The chain joins TRBV5-5 to TRBJ2-2; weak D call: TRBD2 (5 bases). Germline lookup yields CDR1 SGHKS and CDR2 YYEKEE (reference sequence). This CDR3 region has 13 residues. V lost 4 bases and J 8 bases, leaving 12 bases between the germline ends. In nucleotides, the CDR3 is TGTGCCAGCAGCCGCGAGCGGCGGGGGGAGCTGTTTTTT. It translates to CASSRERRGELFF.

This clonotype appeared a few times. This chain joins TRBV7-3 and TRBJ2-1; D remains ambiguous. This CDR3 contains 15 residues. The V and J ends lost 2 bases and 6 bases respectively, with 14 bases between them. Germline CDR1 is SGHTA and CDR2 is FQGTGA. In nucleotides, the CDR3 is TGTGCCAGCAGCTTAGAAAGGGTCAGAGGCAATGAGCAGTTCTTC. This encodes CASSLERVRGNEQFF.

This clonotype showed up many times. This chain connects TRBV2 to TRBJ2-1, with D uncertain. V lost 2 bases and J 3 bases, leaving 5 bases between the germline ends. This CDR3 region has 13 residues. CDR1 is SNHLY and CDR2 is FYNNEI in the germline V gene. The CDR3 is CASSENGYNEQFF. CDR3 sequence (DNA): TGTGCCAGCAGTGAAAATGGCTACAATGAGCAGTTCTTC. Together with reference TRBV2 and TRBJ2-1, the CDR3 gives the full variable domain: EPEVTQTPSHQVTQMGQEVILRCVPISNHLYFYWYRQILGQKVEFLVSFYNNEISEKSEIFDDQFSVERPDGSNFTLKIRSTKLEDSAMYFCASSENGYNEQFFGPGTRLTVL.

This clonotype was seen repeatedly, ten times or more. The rearrangement uses TRBV29-1 and TRBJ1-2; D remains ambiguous. The CDR3 runs 13 residues. Germline CDR1 and CDR2: SQVTM and ANQGSEA. V was shortened by 7 bases and J by 9 bases, with 21 bases between the two germline ends. CDR3 in DNA: TGCAGCGCCGAAGGGCAGGCTATTTCTCGCTACACCTTC. Translation gives CSAEGQAISRYTF.

This clonotype was recorded at least ten times. The J gene is TRBJ1-6, the V gene TRBV6-5, with D perhaps TRBD1 (6 bases). Trimming left V 0 bases short and J 7 bases short, with 13 bases between. Germline V gene sequence: CDR1 MNHEY, CDR2 SVGAGI. The CDR3 totals 16 residues. CDR3 bases: TGTGCCAGCAGTTACTCGATCCCGGACAGAAATTCACCCCTCCACTTT. Translated, it gives CASSYSIPDRNSPLHF.

This clonotype appeared a few times. This chain links TRBV11-2 with TRBJ2-3; D unclear. The V and J ends lost 5 bases and 1 base respectively, with 19 bases between them. Germline V gene data show CDR1 as SGHAT and CDR2 as FQNNGV. CDR3 length: 17 residues. This CDR3 reads CASSPTAGRVGTDTQYF. CDR3 sequence (DNA): TGTGCCAGCAGCCCAACGGCAGGAAGGGTCGGCACAGATACGCAGTATTTT.

The table lists this clonotype with a few counts. The rearrangement joins TRBV29-1 to TRBJ2-5, with 8 bases matching TRBD1. The J segment lost 5 bases and the V segment lost 4 bases, leaving 18 bases of the junction unmatched. Germline V gene data show CDR1 as SQVTM and CDR2 as ANQGSEA. The CDR3 is made up of 17 amino acids. The CDR3 sequence: CSVGKVGTGPTGETQYF. The CDR3 DNA sequence: TGCAGCGTTGGGAAGGTGGGGACAGGCCCAACGGGGGAGACCCAGTACTTC.